What follows describes a single T cell receptor (beta chain). The source material, RNA transcripts, was used to amplify TCR beta CDR3 regions. The TCR CDR3 was amplified in a first-round RT-PCR using the HTBI primer set. Using its own MiXCR run on the multiplex PCR reads, TCRdb lists one record per CDR3 protein. The sample consists of roughly 570,000 distinct CDR3 sequences, around 16% of them appearing once. The sample comes from a study of T cells in Graves' hyperthyroidism and ophthalmopathy. Sequenced input: blood. This TCR was recovered from a woman in her thirties with Graves' hyperthyroidism.

The CDR3 protein is CASRKGQARSYGYTF. The CDR3 DNA reads as TGTGCCAGCAGGAAAGGACAGGCCCGCTCCTATGGCTACACCTTC. The V call is TRBV5-6, the J call TRBJ1-2, with TRBD1 matching over 7 bases. Germline CDR1 SGHDT, CDR2 YYEEEE. V shed 5 bases, J shed 4 bases, and the junction held 11 bases outside the gene matches. The CDR3 extends over 15 amino acids. The complete variable domain, with remaining parts taken from reference TRBV5-6 and TRBJ1-2, reads DAGVTQSPTHLIKTRGQQVTLRCSPKSGHDTVSWYQQALGQGPQFIFQYYEEEERQRGNFPDRFSGHQFPNYSSELNVNALLLGDSALYLCASRKGQARSYGYTFGSGTRLTVV.